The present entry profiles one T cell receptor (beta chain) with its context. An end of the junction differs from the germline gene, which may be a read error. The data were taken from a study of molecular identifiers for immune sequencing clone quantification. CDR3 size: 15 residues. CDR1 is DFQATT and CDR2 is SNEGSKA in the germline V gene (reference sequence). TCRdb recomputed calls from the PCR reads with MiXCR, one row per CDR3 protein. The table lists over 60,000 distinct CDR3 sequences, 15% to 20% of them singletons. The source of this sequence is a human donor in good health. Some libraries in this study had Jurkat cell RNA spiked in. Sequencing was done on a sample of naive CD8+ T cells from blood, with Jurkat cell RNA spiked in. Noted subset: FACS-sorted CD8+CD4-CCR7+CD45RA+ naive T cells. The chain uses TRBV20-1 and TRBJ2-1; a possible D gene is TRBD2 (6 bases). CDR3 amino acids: CSARVVSGTYDEQFF. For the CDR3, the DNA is TGCAGTGCTAGGGTAGTTAGCGGCACCTACGATGAGCAGTTCTTC.